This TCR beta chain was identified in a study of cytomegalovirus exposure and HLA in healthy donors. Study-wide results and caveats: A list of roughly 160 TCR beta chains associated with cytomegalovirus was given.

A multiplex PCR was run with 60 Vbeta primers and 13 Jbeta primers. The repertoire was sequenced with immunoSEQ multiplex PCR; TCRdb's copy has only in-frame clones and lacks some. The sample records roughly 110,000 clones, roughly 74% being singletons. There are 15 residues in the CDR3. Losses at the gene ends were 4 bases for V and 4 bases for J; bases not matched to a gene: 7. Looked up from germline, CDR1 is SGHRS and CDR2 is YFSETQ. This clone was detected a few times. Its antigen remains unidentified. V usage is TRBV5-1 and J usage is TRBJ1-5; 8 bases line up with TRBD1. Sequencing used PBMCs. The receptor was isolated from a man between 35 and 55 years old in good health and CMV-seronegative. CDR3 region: CASSGTGELNQPQHF. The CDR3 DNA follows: TGCGCCAGCAGCGGGACAGGAGAGTTAAATCAGCCCCAGCATTTT.